The next 8 T cell receptor beta chains were all read from a single sample in a study of tumor-infiltrating lymphocytes in localized non-small cell lung cancer. The table came from immunoSEQ multiplex PCR; TCRdb's copy has only in-frame clones and leaves some out. The table includes approximately 9,900 clones, under 85% detected once. Specimen: lung tumor tissue. The receptors were sampled from a human donor with non-small cell lung cancer.

The chain carries TRBV19 and TRBJ1-5; D ambiguous. The length of the CDR3 is 18 residues. The V end was cut by 6 bases, the J end by 0 bases, with 21 bases between. Germline V gene sequence: CDR1 LNHDA, CDR2 SQIVND (reference sequence). The CDR3, as DNA: TGTGCCAGTAGCACCGGGCAATTTAGATTTTATAGCAATCAGCCCCAGCATTTT. Its protein is CASSTGQFRFYSNQPQHF.

This sequence joins TRBV29-1 and TRBJ1-1; D might be TRBD1 (5 bases). CDR3 length: 14 residues. Germline V CDR1 and CDR2: SQVTM, ANQGSEA. Between the trimmed V and J ends, which lost 8 bases and 0 bases, there was a span of 16 bases. CDR3 coding DNA: TGCAGCCACGCGAGGGGCTCCATGAACACTGAAGCTTTCTTT. This sequence encodes CSHARGSMNTEAFF.

This clone appeared a single time. This chain links TRBV4-2 with TRBJ1-4; no definite D call. Germline V gene lookup returns CDR1 LGHNA and CDR2 YNFKEQ. This CDR3 comprises 15 residues. Trimming took 0 bases from V and 10 from J, leaving 15 bases between them. DNA for the CDR3: TGTGCCAGCAGCCAAGATTCGGCCGGGCGAGGAAAACTGTTTTTT. It is translated as CASSQDSAGRGKLFF.

The chain joins TRBV7-9 to TRBJ2-1; possible D gene TRBD1, 6 bases. V lost 0 bases and J lost 4, with 7 bases in between. Germline V gives CDR1 SEHNR, CDR2 FQNEAQ (reference sequence). There are 14 residues in the CDR3. The DNA for the CDR3 is TGTGCCAGCAGCTTAGCGGGGGCATACAATGAGCAGTTCTTC. It encodes CASSLAGAYNEQFF.

The rearrangement joins TRBV6-6 to TRBJ2-3, with D hard to call. This CDR3 has 12 residues. CDR1 and CDR2 from the germline V gene are MNHNY and SVGAGI (reference sequence). V lost 4 bases and J 4 bases, leaving 6 bases between the germline ends. CDR3 coding DNA: TGTGCCAGCAGTTCTAGTGCAGATACGCAGTATTTT. Its protein product is CASSSSADTQYF.

This chain joins TRBV5-1 and TRBJ2-1; D gene unclear. Trimming removed 2 bases at V and 7 bases at J, with 7 bases between. Germline V CDR1 and CDR2: SGHRS, YFSETQ. This CDR3 is 12 amino acids long. CDR3 residues: CASSFQSNEQFF. DNA of the CDR3: TGCGCCAGCAGCTTTCAGTCGAATGAGCAGTTCTTC.

V gene TRBV6-4 combines with J gene TRBJ1-1; 7 nucleotides match TRBD1. The CDR3 is 14 residues long. Unmatched junction bases numbered 8, after V lost 0 bases and J lost 10 bases. Germline V CDR1 and CDR2: MRHNA, SNTAGT. The CDR3 reads CASSDSSFRGVAFF. CDR3 coding DNA: TGTGCCAGCAGTGACTCAAGTTTCAGGGGGGTAGCTTTCTTT.

This clone was observed a handful of times. The chain carries TRBV6-5 and TRBJ1-6; D perhaps matches TRBD1 (6 bases). Trimming shortened V by 6 bases and J by 7 bases, and 13 bases separated the two germline ends. The CDR3 covers 14 residues. From germline, CDR1 is MNHEY and CDR2 SVGAGI. The CDR3 reads CASSRGQINSPLHF. The CDR3 nucleotides read TGTGCCAGCAGCCGCGGACAGATAAATTCACCCCTCCACTTT.